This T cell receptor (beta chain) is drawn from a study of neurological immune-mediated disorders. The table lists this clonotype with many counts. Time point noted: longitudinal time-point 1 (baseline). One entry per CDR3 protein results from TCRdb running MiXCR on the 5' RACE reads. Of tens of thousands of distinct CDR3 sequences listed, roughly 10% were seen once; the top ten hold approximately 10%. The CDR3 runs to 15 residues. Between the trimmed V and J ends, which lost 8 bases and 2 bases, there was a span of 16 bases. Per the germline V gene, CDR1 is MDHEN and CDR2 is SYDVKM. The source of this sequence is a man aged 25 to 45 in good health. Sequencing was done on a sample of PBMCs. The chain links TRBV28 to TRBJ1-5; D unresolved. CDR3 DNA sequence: TGTGCCAGCGGATCAGGAGCGGATGGCAATCAGCCCCAGCATTTT. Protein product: CASGSGADGNQPQHF.